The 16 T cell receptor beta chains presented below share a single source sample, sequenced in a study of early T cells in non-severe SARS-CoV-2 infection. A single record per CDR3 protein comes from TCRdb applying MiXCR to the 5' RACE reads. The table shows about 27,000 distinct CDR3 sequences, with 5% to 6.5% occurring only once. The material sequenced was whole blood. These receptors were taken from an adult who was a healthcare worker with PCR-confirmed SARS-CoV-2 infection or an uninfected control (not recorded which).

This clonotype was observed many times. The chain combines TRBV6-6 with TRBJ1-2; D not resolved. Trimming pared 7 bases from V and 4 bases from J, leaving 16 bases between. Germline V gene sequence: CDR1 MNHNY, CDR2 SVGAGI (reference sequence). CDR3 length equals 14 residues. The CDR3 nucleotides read TGTGCCAGCACCAAAAAGGACGGCGGCTATGGCTACACCTTC. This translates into CASTKKDGGYGYTF.

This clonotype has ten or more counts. The CDR3 reads CASSSLGANVLTF. In DNA, the CDR3 is TGTGCCAGCAGTTCACTTGGGGCCAACGTCCTGACTTTC. The chain combines TRBV27 with TRBJ2-6; the D is unclear. V lost 4 bases to trimming and J lost 3 bases, with 4 bases between them. The CDR3 covers 13 residues. Germline lookup yields CDR1 MNHEY and CDR2 SMNVEV (reference sequence). Combining the CDR3 with reference TRBV27 and TRBJ2-6 gives the whole variable domain EAQVTQNPRYLITVTGKKLTVTCSQNMNHEYMSWYRQDPGLGLRQIYYSMNVEVTDKGDVPEGYKVSRKEKRNFPLILESPSPNQTSLYFCASSSLGANVLTFGAGSRLTVL.

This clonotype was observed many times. The CDR3 protein is CASRDSYNSPLHF. The CDR3 DNA reads TGTGCCAGCAGGGACAGCTATAATTCACCCCTCCACTTT. The rearrangement joins TRBV6-1 to TRBJ1-6; possibly TRBD1 for D (6 bases). V was cut by 6 bases and J by 3 bases, with 6 bases left in between. CDR1 is MNHNS, CDR2 SASEGT, per germline. The CDR3 is 13 residues long.

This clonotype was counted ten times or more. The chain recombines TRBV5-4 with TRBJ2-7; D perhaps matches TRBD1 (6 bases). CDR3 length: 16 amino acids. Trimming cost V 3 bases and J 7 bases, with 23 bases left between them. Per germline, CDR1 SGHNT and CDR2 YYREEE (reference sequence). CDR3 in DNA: TGTGCCAGCAGCTCCGCCCTAACAGGGCCGGGCCGGGAGCAGTACTTC. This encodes CASSSALTGPGREQYF.

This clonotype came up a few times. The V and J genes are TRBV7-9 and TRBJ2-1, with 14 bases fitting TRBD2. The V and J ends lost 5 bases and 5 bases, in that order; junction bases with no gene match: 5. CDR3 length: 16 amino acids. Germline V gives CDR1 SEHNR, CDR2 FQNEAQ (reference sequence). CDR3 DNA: TGTGCCAGCAGCCGCCGGGGACTAGCGGGAGACAATGAGCAGTTCTTC. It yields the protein CASSRRGLAGDNEQFF.

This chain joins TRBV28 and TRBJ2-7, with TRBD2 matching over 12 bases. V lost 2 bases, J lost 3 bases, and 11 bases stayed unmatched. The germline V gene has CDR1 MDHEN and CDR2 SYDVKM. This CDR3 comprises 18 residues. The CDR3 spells CASSLPNDPSGRDYEQYF. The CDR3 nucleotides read TGTGCCAGCAGTTTACCCAATGACCCTAGCGGGAGGGACTACGAGCAGTACTTC.

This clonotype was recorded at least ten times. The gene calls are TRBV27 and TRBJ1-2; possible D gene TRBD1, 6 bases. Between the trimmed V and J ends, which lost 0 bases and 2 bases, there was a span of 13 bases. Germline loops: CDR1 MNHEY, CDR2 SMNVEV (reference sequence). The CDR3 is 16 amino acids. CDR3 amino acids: CASSLSPGVGNYGYTF. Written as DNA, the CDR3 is TGTGCCAGCAGTTTATCGCCAGGGGTCGGGAACTATGGCTACACCTTC.

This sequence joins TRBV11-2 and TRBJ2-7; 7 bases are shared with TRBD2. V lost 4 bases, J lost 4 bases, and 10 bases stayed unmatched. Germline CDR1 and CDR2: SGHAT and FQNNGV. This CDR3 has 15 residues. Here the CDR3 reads CASSSPREAKYEQYF. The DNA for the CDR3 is TGTGCCAGCAGCTCACCCCGGGAGGCGAAATACGAGCAGTACTTC.

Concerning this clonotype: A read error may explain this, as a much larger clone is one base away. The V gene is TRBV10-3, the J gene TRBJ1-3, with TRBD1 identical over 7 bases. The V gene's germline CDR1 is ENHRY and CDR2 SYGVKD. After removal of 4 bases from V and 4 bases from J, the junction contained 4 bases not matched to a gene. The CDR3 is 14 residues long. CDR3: CAISVGQRGNTIYF. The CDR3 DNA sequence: TGTGCCATCAGTGTGGGACAGCGGGGAAACACCATATATTTT.

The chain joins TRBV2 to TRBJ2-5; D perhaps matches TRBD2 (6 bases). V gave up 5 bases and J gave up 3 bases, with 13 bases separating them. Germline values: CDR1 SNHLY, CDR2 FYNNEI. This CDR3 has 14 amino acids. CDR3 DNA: TGTGCCAGCAGTTTTGGCGGGGAGGAAGAGACCCAGTACTTC. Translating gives CASSFGGEEETQYF.

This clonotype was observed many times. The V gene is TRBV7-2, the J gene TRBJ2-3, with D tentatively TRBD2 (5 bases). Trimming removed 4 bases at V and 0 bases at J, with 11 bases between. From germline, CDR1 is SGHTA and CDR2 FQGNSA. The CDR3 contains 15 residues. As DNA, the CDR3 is TGTGCCAGCAGCTCCTATCGGACTAGCACAGATACGCAGTATTTT. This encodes CASSSYRTSTDTQYF.

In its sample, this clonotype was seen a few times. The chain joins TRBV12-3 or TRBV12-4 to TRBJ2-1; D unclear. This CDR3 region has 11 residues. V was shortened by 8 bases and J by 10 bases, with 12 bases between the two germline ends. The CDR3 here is CASGWSGEQFF. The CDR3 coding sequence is TGTGCCAGCGGATGGTCAGGAGAGCAGTTCTTC.

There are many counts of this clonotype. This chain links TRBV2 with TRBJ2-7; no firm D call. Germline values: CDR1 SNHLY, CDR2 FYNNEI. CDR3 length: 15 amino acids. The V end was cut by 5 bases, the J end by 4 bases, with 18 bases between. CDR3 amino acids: CASSPGRAHPYEQYF. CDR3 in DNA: TGTGCCAGCAGTCCCGGAAGGGCCCACCCATACGAGCAGTACTTC.

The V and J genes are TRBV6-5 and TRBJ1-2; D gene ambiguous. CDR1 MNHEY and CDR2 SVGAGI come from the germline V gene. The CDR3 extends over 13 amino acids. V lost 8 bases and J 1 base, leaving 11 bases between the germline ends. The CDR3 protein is CASAGARNYGYTF. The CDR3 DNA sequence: TGTGCCAGCGCGGGAGCCCGTAACTATGGCTACACCTTC.

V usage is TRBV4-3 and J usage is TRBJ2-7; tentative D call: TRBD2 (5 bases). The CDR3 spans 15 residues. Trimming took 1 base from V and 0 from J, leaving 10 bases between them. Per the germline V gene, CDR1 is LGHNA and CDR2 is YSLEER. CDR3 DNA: TGCGCCAGCAGCCAAGGACCAGCGGTCTCCTACGAGCAGTACTTC. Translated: CASSQGPAVSYEQYF.

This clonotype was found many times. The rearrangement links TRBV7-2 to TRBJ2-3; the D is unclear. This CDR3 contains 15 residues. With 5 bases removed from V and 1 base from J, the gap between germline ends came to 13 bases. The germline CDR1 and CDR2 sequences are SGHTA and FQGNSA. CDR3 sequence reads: CASSPHNRGTDTQYF. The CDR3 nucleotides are TGTGCCAGCAGCCCCCACAACCGTGGCACAGATACGCAGTATTTT.